These T cell receptor beta chains were read from a single sample in a study of early T cells in non-severe SARS-CoV-2 infection. TCRdb called the 5' RACE reads again in MiXCR, with one record for every CDR3 protein. The table has about 59,000 distinct CDR3 sequences, 13% seen once. The starting material was whole blood, obtained at baseline. These receptors all stem from an adult who was a healthcare worker with PCR-confirmed SARS-CoV-2 infection or an uninfected control (not recorded which). Each CDR3 is given with its conserved first and last residue. A D gene is named only where the DNA matches it firmly. The size entry is marked missing in some rows and otherwise reads once, few, many or a size class.

cdr3_nt cdr3_aa j_call clone_size v_call d_call
TGTGCCAGCAGTGACTTGCTAGCGGGGGAGCTCACCGGGGAGCTGTTTTTT CASSDLLAGELTGELFF TRBJ2-2 NA TRBV25-1 TRBD2
TGTGCCAGCAGTCCTCAGGGGGCGAAGGCTGAAGCTTTCTTT CASSPQGAKAEAFF TRBJ1-1 few TRBV7-2 TRBD1
TGTGCCAGCAGCTTTGCAGCAGTCCAAGAGACCCAGTACTTC CASSFAAVQETQYF TRBJ2-5 few TRBV7-2 NA
TGTGCCAGCAGCTCCCGGGACGTCAACTATGGCTACACCTTC CASSSRDVNYGYTF TRBJ1-2 few TRBV13 NA
TGTGCCAGCAGCTCGGGACTCATCAAAAACATTCAGTACTTC CASSSGLIKNIQYF TRBJ2-4 NA TRBV14 NA
TGCAGTGCTAGAGATATAGGGCTAGCGGGGGGAAACTACGAGCAGTACTTC CSARDIGLAGGNYEQYF TRBJ2-7 many TRBV20-1 TRBD2
TGTGCCAGCAGCTTTACAGGGAGTTATGGTGAGCAGTTCTTC CASSFTGSYGEQFF TRBJ2-1 few TRBV5-4 NA
TGTGCCAGCAGCTCCAGGTACACTGAAGCTTTCTTT CASSSRYTEAFF TRBJ1-1 few TRBV12-3/TRBV12-4 NA
TGTGCCAGCACTGGACAGAGGAACTATGGCTACACCTTC CASTGQRNYGYTF TRBJ1-2 few TRBV7-9 NA
TGTGCCAGCAGCTTGGTTGGTAGACTCTCGAGCTCCTACAATGAGCAGTTCTTC CASSLVGRLSSSYNEQFF TRBJ2-1 NA TRBV5-6 NA
TGCAGTGCTACGGGACAGAGTCACACCGGGGAGCTGTTTTTT CSATGQSHTGELFF TRBJ2-2 few TRBV20-1 TRBD1
TGCAGTGCCGGACTAGCGGGGTACACAGATACGCAGTATTTT CSAGLAGYTDTQYF TRBJ2-3 many TRBV20-1 TRBD2
TGTGCCAGCACAGAGGAGGATACGCAGTATTTT CASTEEDTQYF TRBJ2-3 few TRBV2 NA
TGTGCCAGCAGCTATTCAACCGGTAGCACCGGGGAGCTGTTTTTT CASSYSTGSTGELFF TRBJ2-2 medium-sized TRBV7-2 NA
TGTGCCAGCAGCTTGGGCCATAGCACAGATACGCAGTATTTT CASSLGHSTDTQYF TRBJ2-3 NA TRBV5-6 NA
TGTGCCAGTAGTATGCCGGGGATAACCGGGACAGGGGGGTTTGGGGCCGACGTCCTGACTTTC CASSMPGITGTGGFGADVLTF TRBJ2-6 NA TRBV19 TRBD1
TGCAGTGCTAGGCCGGGACTGCAAACTGAAGCTTTCTTT CSARPGLQTEAFF TRBJ1-1 few TRBV20-1 NA
TGTGCCAGCATGAGGGGGACTGAAGCTTTCTTT CASMRGTEAFF TRBJ1-1 few TRBV6-1 NA
TGCGCCAGCAGCCTCCCCTCGGACAACACCGGGGAGCTGTTTTTT CASSLPSDNTGELFF TRBJ2-2 NA TRBV5-1 NA
TGTGCCAGCAGCTCCGGGACACAGAACACTGAAGCTTTCTTT CASSSGTQNTEAFF TRBJ1-1 NA TRBV11-2 NA
TGTGCCAGCAGCTTAGAAGGGACAGGCCCAGATACGCAGTATTTT CASSLEGTGPDTQYF TRBJ2-3 few TRBV7-2 TRBD1
TGTGCCAGCAGTTTATCACGGGAGCCGGTTTATGGCTACACCTTC CASSLSREPVYGYTF TRBJ1-2 many TRBV28 NA